Included here is one TCR beta chain sequence, with context. This specimen comes from a study of blood T cell repertoires in COVID-19. The protocol was immunoSEQ multiplex PCR, while the TCRdb copy is restricted to in-frame clones and leaves out a portion. The sample lists fewer than 200,000 clones, approximately 82% occurring once. Cohorts were based on clinical histories the participants reported. The V end lost 4 bases, the J end lost 5 bases, and 14 bases lay between the germline ends. The CDR3 extends over 14 amino acids. Germline V CDR1 and CDR2: MDHEN, SYDVKM. This sequence was found in a woman in her 50s in a cohort exposed to, infected with or recovered from COVID-19 (not recorded which). Material: PBMCs or T cells enriched from blood (not recorded which). The chain is built from TRBV28 and TRBJ1-2; D gene uncertain. Written as DNA, the CDR3 is TGTGCCAGCAGTTCGACGGCAGGTCTTTATGGCTACACCTTC. Translation: CASSSTAGLYGYTF.